The 7 T cell receptor beta chains given below trace back to one sample, sequenced in a study of blood T cells in healthy people across ages. Combining a sample-barcoded 5' primer with a J-beta primer mix, a second PCR ran for about 7 to 11 cycles. TCRdb re-called the 5' RACE reads with MiXCR, one entry per CDR3 protein. The data contain fewer than 2 million distinct CDR3 sequences, about two fifths of them singletons. The sample taken for sequencing was blood. The receptors derive from a human donor in good health.

This clonotype occurred once. The rearrangement joins TRBV18 to TRBJ2-1; D is uncertain. The CDR3 sequence is 14 residues long. Trimming stripped 6 bases from V and 8 bases from J, with 17 bases between. Germline values: CDR1 KGHSH, CDR2 LQKENI. The DNA of the CDR3 is TGTGCCAGCTCTTCCGACTGGCCAACGGATGAGCAGTTCTTC. The encoded protein is CASSSDWPTDEQFF.

This clonotype was recorded once. The chain uses TRBV5-5 and TRBJ2-5; TRBD1 matches 7 bases. This CDR3 is built from 17 residues. V was clipped by 0 bases and J by 5 bases; unmatched bases: 13. The germline CDR1 and CDR2 sequences are SGHKS and YYEKEE (reference sequence). CDR3 in DNA: TGTGCCAGCAGCTTGGTGGGACAGAGAGATGTTTTGGAGACCCAGTACTTC. It yields the protein CASSLVGQRDVLETQYF. The full variable domain, with the rest looked up from reference TRBV5-5 and TRBJ2-5, is DAGVTQSPTHLIKTRGQQVTLRCSPISGHKSVSWYQQVLGQGPQFIFQYYEKEERGRGNFPDRFSARQFPNYSSELNVNALLLGDSALYLCASSLVGQRDVLETQYFGPGTRLLVL.

This clonotype was recorded at least ten times. The V gene is TRBV28, the J gene TRBJ1-5; 7 nucleotides line up with TRBD1. The CDR3 has 13 residues. From germline, CDR1 is MDHEN and CDR2 SYDVKM. The V segment lost 6 bases and the J segment 5 bases; nucleotides outside the gene matches: 4. The CDR3 coding sequence is TGTGCCAGCAGAAAAACAGGGGATCAGCCCCAGCATTTT. This codes for CASRKTGDQPQHF.

This clonotype has at least ten counts. The chain combines TRBV4-3 with TRBJ2-1; D gene ambiguous. The CDR3 length is 15 residues. Germline V lookup: CDR1 LGHNA, CDR2 YSLEER. V was cut by 0 bases and J by 5 bases, with 11 bases left in between. Written as DNA, the CDR3 is TGCGCCAGCAGCCAAGATCGGGCTGGGGACAATGAGCAGTTCTTC. It is translated as CASSQDRAGDNEQFF.

This clonotype was seen repeatedly, ten times or more. The chain carries TRBV7-9 and TRBJ2-7, with D possibly matching TRBD1 (5 bases). Trimming pared 4 bases from V and 3 bases from J, leaving 10 bases between. The V gene's germline CDR1 is SEHNR and CDR2 FQNEAQ (reference sequence). The CDR3 has 13 amino acids. The CDR3, as DNA: TGTGCCAGCAGCTATTCAGGGAACTACGAGCAGTACTTC. Translation gives CASSYSGNYEQYF.

The V call is TRBV7-9, the J call TRBJ1-4; possibly TRBD1 for D (5 bases). V dropped 5 bases and J dropped 2 bases, with 15 bases sitting between them. CDR3 length: 16 amino acids. The germline gives CDR1 SEHNR, CDR2 FQNEAQ (reference sequence). CDR3 bases: TGTGCCAGCAGCCCCAACGGGGCAGGCACTAATGAAAAACTGTTTTTT. It codes for CASSPNGAGTNEKLFF.

The chain is built from TRBV11-2 and TRBJ2-5; TRBD1 is a possible D gene (5 bases). V lost 1 base to trimming and J lost 5 bases, with 17 bases between them. The CDR3 has 16 residues. Germline-derived CDR1 and CDR2 are SGHAT and FQNNGV. CDR3 nucleotide sequence: TGTGCCAGCAGCTTAGGTATGGACGTCCCAGGGGAGACCCAGTACTTC. Its translation: CASSLGMDVPGETQYF.